Given below is one TCR beta chain in context. Its cognate antigen is unknown. The data were obtained in a study of graft-versus-host responses after intestinal transplantation. Study in general: All recipients got anti-thymocyte globulin induction, then tacrolimus and steroids for roughly 3 years. The study, taken as a whole, reports: GvH clones appeared in recipient marrow, some first in ileum or blood.

Germline V gene lookup returns CDR1 KGHSH and CDR2 LQKENI. The CDR3 length is 16 residues. The junction had 1 base not matched to a gene; V was cut back by 3 bases and J by 0 bases. Only in-frame clones appear in the TCRdb table, and some are missing; sequencing was by immunoSEQ multiplex PCR. The sample lists about 77,000 clones, 92% occurring once. The starting material was PBMCs, obtained 98 days after intestinal transplantation. This chain joins TRBV18 and TRBJ2-5; 13 nucleotides match TRBD2. The TCR comes from a human patient who received an intestinal transplant, so some T cells may come from the graft donor. CDR3: CASSPTSGGYQETQYF. CDR3 in DNA: TGTGCCAGCTCACCGACTAGCGGGGGGTACCAAGAGACCCAGTACTTC.